Listed below are T cell receptor beta chains from one sample, sequenced in a study of vaccination effects on CD4 cells after COVID-19. Sequencing was performed with immunoSEQ multiplex PCR; in TCRdb, only in-frame clones are kept and a portion is missing. The sample lists tens of thousands of clones, about 80% occurring once. These receptors lack a known antigen. The sequenced sample was CD4+ T cells from PBMCs cultured with HCoV-229E spike peptides, obtained after COVID-19 vaccination. Receptor source: a human donor who received a COVID-19 vaccine. Both conserved end residues are part of each CDR3.

cdr3_aa j_call v_call
CASSLQGGADTQYF TRBJ2-3 TRBV11-3
CAWSTEFNGNTIYF TRBJ1-3 TRBV30
CASSLSTGSYNEQFF TRBJ2-1 TRBV5-1
CASSGRGQANTEAFF TRBJ1-1 TRBV2
CSPLRATDTQYF TRBJ2-3 TRBV29-1
CASSLAGGGNQPQHF TRBJ1-5 TRBV7-2
CASSDPGTNSGNTIYF TRBJ1-3 TRBV5-5
CATSDTQGASGELFF TRBJ2-2 TRBV24-1
CASPQPPGQPADTQYF TRBJ2-3 TRBV5-8
CAWSGRVPTEKLFF TRBJ1-4 TRBV30
CASRLGRAQHF TRBJ1-5 TRBV28
CASKVRGQETQYF TRBJ2-5 TRBV6-5
CSSSDRDEQFF TRBJ2-1 TRBV20-1
CASSYAGAPNQPQHF TRBJ1-5 TRBV6-2/TRBV6-3
CASRVSRETEAFF TRBJ1-1 TRBV12-3/TRBV12-4
CASRDPAGAGELFF TRBJ2-2 TRBV5-1
CASSLTGGGKNIQYF TRBJ2-4 TRBV28
CASSPPGGEDQPQHF TRBJ1-5 TRBV5-4
CASRDGQNNEKLFF TRBJ1-4 TRBV6-6
CASTLDRGRGTQYF TRBJ2-3 TRBV7-2
CASSGGGTKNIQYF TRBJ2-4 TRBV28
CASSIGLAGGRGELFF TRBJ2-2 TRBV19
CATSDKDMYSYNEQFF TRBJ2-1 TRBV24-1
CATSTPGQGSDEQFF TRBJ2-1 TRBV24-1
CASSRTGGLQPQHF TRBJ1-5 TRBV6-5
CASSSVRGRNEQFF TRBJ2-1 TRBV6-2/TRBV6-3
CASSLTLTVPPFF TRBJ1-1 TRBV28
CAIRDRGIF TRBJ1-4 TRBV2
CASSRALGYTF TRBJ1-2 TRBV12-3/TRBV12-4
CASGLGQSNQPQHF TRBJ1-5 TRBV28
CASSQARQGPPAFF TRBJ1-1 TRBV4-1